Below are 10 T cell receptor beta chains sequenced from a single sample in a study of identical twins. TCRdb ran MiXCR on the 5' RACE reads and lists one entry per CDR3 protein. Of 1.5 million to 2 million distinct CDR3 sequences in the sample, under 35% were seen once. The source material was cord blood. These receptors were taken from a newborn girl in good health.

J is TRBJ1-2 and V is TRBV5-1; 9 bases match TRBD1. CDR3 length: 13 amino acids. The germline V gene has CDR1 SGHRS and CDR2 YFSETQ. After removal of 7 bases from V and 8 bases from J, the junction contained 9 bases not matched to a gene. The CDR3 protein is CASGKTGGKGYTF. For the CDR3, the DNA is TGCGCCAGCGGCAAAACAGGGGGCAAGGGCTACACCTTC.

This clonotype was detected ten times or more. The chain uses TRBV29-1 and TRBJ1-2, with a weak D call TRBD1 (6 bases). There are 13 residues in the CDR3. Germline CDR1 reads SQVTM; CDR2 reads ANQGSEA. V gave up 3 bases and J gave up 4 bases, with 12 bases separating them. Here the CDR3 reads CSVDGGESYGYTF. CDR3 sequence (DNA): TGCAGCGTTGATGGGGGCGAGTCCTATGGCTACACCTTC.

This clonotype was seen a few times. The gene calls are TRBV6-6 and TRBJ2-6; no clear D. V was pared by 4 bases and J by 14 bases, with 12 bases between. Germline V lookup: CDR1 MNHNY, CDR2 SVGAGI (reference sequence). The CDR3 contains 12 residues. This CDR3 reads CASSSTDGFLTF. The CDR3 DNA follows: TGTGCCAGCAGTTCCACGGACGGTTTCCTGACTTTC.

The chain is built from TRBV19 and TRBJ2-3; TRBD1 aligns across 10 bases. Germline V lookup: CDR1 LNHDA, CDR2 SQIVND (reference sequence). V gave up 9 bases and J gave up 5 bases; unmatched junction bases: 8. CDR3 length: 14 residues. The CDR3 DNA is TGTGCCAGCGAAAGACAGGGGGCGGGAGATACGCAGTATTTT. Its protein is CASERQGAGDTQYF.

This chain uses TRBV20-1 with TRBJ2-1; 16 positions match TRBD2. The CDR3 consists of 18 residues. V trimming: 6 bases; J trimming: 3 bases; junction bases outside the gene matches: 11. Germline V CDR1 and CDR2: DFQATT, SNEGSKA (reference sequence). CDR3 in amino acids: CSARDRGLAGGLYNEQFF. The DNA of the CDR3 is TGCAGTGCCCGGGACAGGGGACTAGCGGGAGGGCTCTACAATGAGCAGTTCTTC.

This clonotype was seen only a few times. This sequence joins TRBV11-2 and TRBJ1-4; D perhaps matches TRBD1 (5 bases). Germline values: CDR1 SGHAT, CDR2 FQNNGV. This CDR3 contains 15 residues. V lost 6 bases and J lost 5, with 16 bases in between. This chain's CDR3 is CASRRPGRANEKLFF. In nucleotides, the CDR3 is TGTGCCAGCAGGCGACCGGGACGGGCGAATGAAAAACTGTTTTTT.

This clonotype was observed at least ten times. The rearrangement joins TRBV12-3 or TRBV12-4 to TRBJ2-3; D is tentatively TRBD1 or TRBD2 (5 bases each). This CDR3 spans 14 amino acids. V was shortened by 3 bases and J by 1 base, with 8 bases between the two germline ends. The CDR3: CASSFRGGTDTQYF. CDR3 bases: TGTGCCAGCAGTTTTCGGGGCGGCACAGATACGCAGTATTTT.

The rearrangement uses TRBV2 and TRBJ2-1; 10 nucleotides match TRBD2. With 6 bases clipped from V and 9 bases from J, the junction kept 8 bases outside the gene matches. This CDR3 comprises 14 residues. The germline V gene encodes CDR1 SNHLY and CDR2 FYNNEI. The DNA for the CDR3 is TGTGCCAGCAGAATACTAGCGGGGCTAAGTGAGCAGTTCTTC. The encoded protein is CASRILAGLSEQFF. Supplemented by reference TRBV2 and TRBJ2-1, the full variable domain reads EPEVTQTPSHQVTQMGQEVILRCVPISNHLYFYWYRQILGQKVEFLVSFYNNEISEKSEIFDDQFSVERPDGSNFTLKIRSTKLEDSAMYFCASRILAGLSEQFFGPGTRLTVL.

The chain couples TRBV10-3 to TRBJ2-3, with D possibly called TRBD1 or TRBD2 (6 bases each). Trimming stripped 3 bases from V and 6 bases from J, with 13 bases between. Germline V lookup: CDR1 ENHRY, CDR2 SYGVKD. This CDR3 contains 14 residues. The CDR3 region has the DNA TGTGCCATCAGTGAAGGGGGGCGAGGCGATACGCAGTATTTT. Encoded protein: CAISEGGRGDTQYF.

The rearrangement joins TRBV5-1 to TRBJ2-6; 8 bases match TRBD1. Germline V gives CDR1 SGHRS, CDR2 YFSETQ. The CDR3 contains 16 residues. V trimming: 1 base; J trimming: 5 bases; junction bases outside the gene matches: 5. The CDR3 sequence: CASSLRQGAWANVLTF. CDR3 DNA sequence: TGCGCCAGCAGCTTGCGCCAGGGGGCCTGGGCCAACGTCCTGACTTTC.